This is a list of T cell receptor beta chains from one sample in a study of tumor-infiltrating lymphocytes in primary liver carcinoma. MiXCR, applied by TCRdb to the multiplex PCR reads, yields one record per CDR3 protein. The sample carries 250,000 to 350,000 distinct CDR3 sequences, nearly 60% recorded once. The material sequenced was peripheral blood. The source of these receptors is a woman aged 25 to 39 with primary liver carcinoma and hepatitis B virus infection. Both conserved end residues are part of each CDR3. D genes are given only for firm matches. The listing skips clone size in some rows; elsewhere it reads once, few, many or a size class.

v_gene,j_gene,d_gene,abundance,CDR3nt,CDR3aa
TRBV12-3/TRBV12-4,TRBJ2-1,NA,NA,TGTGCCAGCAGTTTTCCGGGTGAGCAGTTCTTC,CASSFPGEQFF
TRBV29-1,TRBJ1-1,NA,many,TGCAGCGTTACAGGGCCCGGGGCTGAAGCTTTCTTT,CSVTGPGAEAFF
TRBV11-2,TRBJ2-6,NA,NA,TGTGCCAACAGCTTTAGCTCTGGGGCCAACATCCTGACTTTC,CANSFSSGANILTF
TRBV6-5,TRBJ2-2,TRBD1,NA,TGTGCCAGCAGTCGGGACAGGTGGTCCGGGGAGCTGTTTTTT,CASSRDRWSGELFF
TRBV19,TRBJ1-2,TRBD1,NA,TGTGCTAGCCAACGGGACAGGCACTATGGCTACACCTTC,CASQRDRHYGYTF
TRBV6-2/TRBV6-3,TRBJ2-2,TRBD2,NA,TGTGCCAGCAGCCCCACTGGCGGGAGAGGCACCGGGGAGCTGTTTTTT,CASSPTGGRGTGELFF
TRBV4-3,TRBJ2-7,TRBD1,NA,TGCGCCAGCAGCCTCCTCCGAGACAGGGCCTACGAGCAGTACTTC,CASSLLRDRAYEQYF
TRBV6-5,TRBJ1-3,NA,few,TGTGCCAGCAGTTCAACCCCCGATCCCGGCGACACCATATATTTT,CASSSTPDPGDTIYF
TRBV11-2,TRBJ2-3,TRBD2,NA,TGTGCCAGCAGCCCCCTGGGCGGGAGCACAGATACTCACTATTTT,CASSPLGGSTDTHYF
TRBV13,TRBJ1-1,NA,NA,TGTGCCAGCAGCCACGGGGAGGGCATGAACACTGAAGCTTTCTTT,CASSHGEGMNTEAFF
TRBV11-2,TRBJ2-7,NA,once,TGTGCCAGCAACTTAGCTAGCTACGAGCAGTGCTTC,CASNLASYEQCF
TRBV7-8,TRBJ1-2,TRBD1,few,TGTGCCAGCAGCTTAGCGTTGGGGACAGCCTCTAACTATGGCTACACCTTC,CASSLALGTASNYGYTF
TRBV6-6,TRBJ1-2,NA,NA,TGTGCCAGCAGTTACGGGGACCGGGATGCTAACTATGACTACACCTTC,CASSYGDRDANYDYTF
TRBV6-2/TRBV6-3,TRBJ2-7,NA,few,TGTGCCACCGGGATCTCCTACGAGCAGTACTTC,CATGISYEQYF
TRBV2,TRBJ2-1,TRBD2,NA,TGTGCCAGCAGTGGACTAGCGGGAGGGTACAATGAGCAGTTCTTC,CASSGLAGGYNEQFF
TRBV4-3,TRBJ2-5,NA,many,TGCGCCAGCAGCCTCTCGGGAGCAGGCGAGACCCAGTACTTC,CASSLSGAGETQYF
TRBV6-2/TRBV6-3,TRBJ2-4,NA,NA,TGTGCCAGCAGTTCACCCCAATGGCCGGGGAACATTCAGTACTTC,CASSSPQWPGNIQYF
TRBV29-1,TRBJ2-5,NA,NA,TGCAGCGTCGAGGGGAGTAAGACCCAGTATTTC,CSVEGSKTQYF
TRBV11-2,TRBJ1-2,NA,NA,TGTGCCAGCAGCTTTCACTCCCCTGGCAGGGGTCATGGCTACACATTC,CASSFHSPGRGHGYTF
TRBV12-3/TRBV12-4,TRBJ2-1,NA,few,TGTGCCAGCAGTCCTTTGGGGCCATACAATGAGCAGTTCTTC,CASSPLGPYNEQFF
TRBV28,TRBJ2-5,TRBD2,NA,TGTGCCAGCAGTCCATCCCGTACCTCGGGGGGGGAGACCCAGTACTTC,CASSPSRTSGGETQYF
TRBV6-5,TRBJ2-2,NA,NA,TGTGCCAGCAATTCACAGCCTTTAGGGCCCGGGGAGCTGCTTTTT,CASNSQPLGPGELLF
TRBV28,TRBJ2-1,TRBD2,NA,TGTGCCAGCACTAGCGGGGCGTACAATGAGCAGTTCTTC,CASTSGAYNEQFF
TRBV12-3/TRBV12-4,TRBJ1-1,TRBD1,NA,TGTGCCAGCAGTTTAGGCAGGGGGACCCTGAACACTGAAGCTCTCTTT,CASSLGRGTLNTEALF
TRBV12-3/TRBV12-4,TRBJ2-1,TRBD2,NA,TGTGCCAGCAGTTTGGGAGGGACTAGTAGTGAGCAGTTCTTC,CASSLGGTSSEQFF
TRBV6-2/TRBV6-3,TRBJ2-7,NA,NA,TGTGCCAGCAGTTACAACCCTTCCTACGAGCAGTACTTC,CASSYNPSYEQYF
TRBV6-5,TRBJ2-2,NA,NA,TGTGCCAGCAGTTACGGTCGGAGCGGGCCTAGACCTCTGGTGGAGCTGTTTTTT,CASSYGRSGPRPLVELFF
TRBV11-2,TRBJ2-7,TRBD2,once,TGTGCCAGCGGACCCAGCGGGAGGGTGAGCGAACAGTACTTC,CASGPSGRVSEQYF
TRBV6-1,TRBJ2-3,NA,many,TGTGCCAGCAGGTGGGGGGCGACAGCAATTAGCACAGATACGCAGTATTTT,CASRWGATAISTDTQYF
TRBV4-1,TRBJ1-4,TRBD1,many,TGCGCCAGCAGCCAACGATCGGGACAGGCTGGGGAAAAACTGTTTTTT,CASSQRSGQAGEKLFF
TRBV6-2/TRBV6-3,TRBJ2-5,TRBD2,NA,TGTGCCAGCAGTTTTCAAGAGGCGAGGGGGACTAGCGGAGGAGAGACCCAGTACTTC,CASSFQEARGTSGGETQYF
TRBV4-1,TRBJ2-7,NA,NA,TGCGCCAGCAGCCAAGATCGTACTAGTAGGTGGGACGAGCAGTACTTC,CASSQDRTSRWDEQYF
TRBV7-3,TRBJ2-2,TRBD1,few,TGTGCCAGCAGCTTGGGACAGGGGGCCACCGGGGAGCTGTTTTTT,CASSLGQGATGELFF
TRBV28,TRBJ2-1,TRBD2,NA,TGTGCCAGCAACCCTAGCGGGAGAAGCTCCTACAATGAGCAGTTCTTC,CASNPSGRSSYNEQFF
TRBV5-5,TRBJ2-1,NA,NA,TGTACCAGCATGATCGGAGGGGGTAGTAATGAGCAGTTCTTC,CTSMIGGGSNEQFF
TRBV4-2,TRBJ2-2,NA,many,TGTGCCAGCCGAAGCGGCCGGGAGCTGTTTTTT,CASRSGRELFF
TRBV4-3,TRBJ2-1,TRBD2,NA,TGCACCAGTAGCCAAGTACGGGGACTAGTAACGAAGAATGAGCAGTTCTTC,CTSSQVRGLVTKNEQFF
TRBV5-8,TRBJ1-6,NA,NA,TGTGCCAGCAGCAGACCCGGGACGGGACGGAGCTCCTATAATTCACCCCTCCACTTT,CASSRPGTGRSSYNSPLHF
TRBV7-9,TRBJ2-1,NA,NA,TGTGCCAGCCGAGGCCTCTCCTACAATGAGCAGTTCTTC,CASRGLSYNEQFF
TRBV29-1,TRBJ2-7,NA,NA,TGCGGCGTCGGTTCCGCCAAGCAGTACTTC,CGVGSAKQYF
TRBV28,TRBJ2-5,NA,many,TGTGCCAGCAGTTTCGGCAGACGAGAGACCCAGTACTTC,CASSFGRRETQYF
TRBV28,TRBJ1-6,NA,few,TGTGCCAGCAGTTCTGACGAGTTCTCCTATAATTCACCCCTCCACTTT,CASSSDEFSYNSPLHF
TRBV5-6,TRBJ1-2,NA,NA,TGTGCCAGCAGCTTGGACCCGGGGCGAGTCGACTATGGCTACACCTTC,CASSLDPGRVDYGYTF
TRBV12-3/TRBV12-4,TRBJ2-3,NA,many,TGTGCCAGCAGTTTCACACAAGGCGGTAGCACAGATACGCAGTATTTT,CASSFTQGGSTDTQYF
TRBV10-2,TRBJ2-1,NA,NA,TGCGCCAGCATCGGTAGGTTGGAGCAGTTCTTC,CASIGRLEQFF
TRBV4-1,TRBJ2-2,NA,NA,TGCGCCAGCAGCCAAGGGGCAGTTGCCGGGGAGCCGTTTTTT,CASSQGAVAGEPFF
TRBV12-3/TRBV12-4,TRBJ2-7,NA,NA,TGTGCCAGCAGTTTAGCCGCTAGAACGGGATCCTTGGGGGAGCAGTACTTC,CASSLAARTGSLGEQYF
TRBV11-2,TRBJ2-3,TRBD1,NA,TGTGACAGCGGCTACAACAGGGGGACCACAGATACGCAGTATTTT,CDSGYNRGTTDTQYF
TRBV18,TRBJ2-5,TRBD1,NA,TGTGCCAGCTCGCCTGGACAGGGAGAGACCCAGTGCTTC,CASSPGQGETQCF
TRBV6-5,TRBJ2-2,TRBD2,few,TGTGCCAGCAGGACGGGGACTAGCGGGTTCAGCGGGGAGCTGTTTTTT,CASRTGTSGFSGELFF
TRBV6-5,TRBJ2-7,TRBD1,NA,TGTACCACGCGACAGGGGAGTGAGCAGTACTTC,CTTRQGSEQYF
TRBV10-3,TRBJ1-6,NA,once,TGTGCCATCAGTCCTCGGGCAGAGTCACCCCTCCACTTT,CAISPRAESPLHF
TRBV7-9,TRBJ2-2,TRBD2,NA,TGTGCCAGCAGCATGGGACTAGCCTATACCGGGGAGCTGTTTTTT,CASSMGLAYTGELFF
TRBV11-2,TRBJ2-7,NA,NA,TGTGCCAGCAGCTTAGATCTGAGACTAACTCGCGGGCAGTACTTC,CASSLDLRLTRGQYF
TRBV11-2,TRBJ2-7,TRBD1,NA,TGTGCCAGCAGCATAGAGACAGGGACCTACGAGCAATACTTC,CASSIETGTYEQYF
TRBV4-1,TRBJ1-4,TRBD1,NA,TGCGCCAGCAGCCAAGTGGGAAGTGGGACAGGAGACGAAATACTGTTTTTT,CASSQVGSGTGDEILFF
TRBV29-1,TRBJ2-4,NA,many,TGCAGCGTTGAGGCCAGGGGAAGGGTCAAAAACATTCAGTACTTC,CSVEARGRVKNIQYF